The 5 T cell receptor beta chains given below trace back to one sample, sequenced in a study of T cell responses to AZD1222 COVID-19 vaccine. This table comes from immunoSEQ multiplex PCR, and its TCRdb copy is limited to in-frame clones, with some not included. The table records 43,000 or so clones, roughly 87% of them present only once. This sample comprised peripheral blood, obtained 28 days after the second AZD1222 dose. The receptor set was obtained from an adult who received the AZD1222 COVID-19 vaccine.

The gene calls are TRBV18 and TRBJ1-3; no definite D call. Germline V gene sequence: CDR1 KGHSH, CDR2 LQKENI. CDR3 length: 12 amino acids. The V end was cut by 2 bases, the J end by 7 bases, with 6 bases between. CDR3 nucleotides: TGTGCCAGCTCACCAGAAGGGAACACCATATATTTT. It yields the protein CASSPEGNTIYF.

The gene calls are TRBV18 and TRBJ2-7; the D is unclear. Germline CDR1 is KGHSH and CDR2 is LQKENI. V lost 0 bases to trimming and J lost 0 bases, with 6 bases between them. CDR3 length: 14 residues. In DNA form, the CDR3 reads TGTGCCAGCTCACCACCGGGGATCTCCTACGAGCAGTACTTC. Translated, it gives CASSPPGISYEQYF.

As DNA, the CDR3 is TGTGCCATCAGCCGGACAGGGGCAAACACAGATACGCAGTATTTT. The encoded protein is CAISRTGANTDTQYF. The chain carries TRBV10-3 and TRBJ2-3, with TRBD1 matching over 9 bases. The V segment lost 6 bases and the J segment 2 bases; nucleotides outside the gene matches: 6. The length of the CDR3 is 15 residues. Germline loops: CDR1 ENHRY, CDR2 SYGVKD.

This clone is a singleton in its sample. The gene calls are TRBV6-5 and TRBJ1-1; 7 bases fit TRBD1. The V gene end was trimmed by 6 bases and the J gene end by 4 bases; junction bases not matched to a gene: 5. The CDR3 has 13 amino acids. The germline V gene has CDR1 MNHEY and CDR2 SVGAGI. CDR3 loop: CASRDAGGTEAFF. DNA of the CDR3: TGTGCCAGCAGGGATGCAGGGGGCACTGAAGCTTTCTTT.

The chain has TRBV5-1 and TRBJ2-2; D is unresolved. This CDR3 has 15 residues. The V gene's germline CDR1 is SGHRS and CDR2 YFSETQ. Between the trimmed V and J ends, which lost 4 bases and 1 base, there was a span of 11 bases. The CDR3 DNA is TGCGCCAGCAGCCACAGTGGAGAGAACACCGGGGAGCTGTTTTTT. Amino acids: CASSHSGENTGELFF.